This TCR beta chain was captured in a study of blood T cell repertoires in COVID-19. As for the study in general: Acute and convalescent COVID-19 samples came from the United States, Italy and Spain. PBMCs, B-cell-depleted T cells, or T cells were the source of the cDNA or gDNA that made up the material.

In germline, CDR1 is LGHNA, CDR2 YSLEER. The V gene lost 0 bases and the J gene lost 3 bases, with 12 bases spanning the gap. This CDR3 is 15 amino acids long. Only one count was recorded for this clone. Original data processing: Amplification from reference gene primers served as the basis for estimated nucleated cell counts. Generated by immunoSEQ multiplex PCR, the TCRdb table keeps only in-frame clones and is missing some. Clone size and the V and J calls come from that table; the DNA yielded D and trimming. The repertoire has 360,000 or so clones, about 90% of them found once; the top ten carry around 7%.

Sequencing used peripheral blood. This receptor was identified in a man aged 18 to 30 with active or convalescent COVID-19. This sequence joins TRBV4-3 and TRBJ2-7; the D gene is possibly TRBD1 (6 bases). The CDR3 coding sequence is TGCGCCAGCAGCCAAGAGGGCGGACAGTTCTACGAGCAGTACTTC. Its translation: CASSQEGGQFYEQYF.